Included here is one T cell receptor (beta chain) sequence, with context. Its antigen is undetermined. The CDR3 has 14 residues. Germline V lookup: CDR1 MRHNA, CDR2 SNTAGT. Unmatched junction bases numbered 0, after V lost 2 bases and J lost 5 bases. The data originate from a study of cytomegalovirus exposure and HLA in healthy donors. General observations from the study: By HLA locus, TCR association rates varied in a later analysis, with DRB1 showing the most and HLA-C the fewest.

PCR was performed using 60 Vbeta and 13 Jbeta primers. Repertoires were generated with immunoSEQ multiplex PCR, while TCRdb's copy carries only in-frame clones and drops some. The data hold about 210,000 clones, with 78% observed a single time. The sample was PBMCs. This TCR was recovered from a boy aged 5-17 years in good health and CMV-seronegative. The V call is TRBV6-4, the J call TRBJ2-3; 11 bases match TRBD2. The CDR3 loop reads CASSDGLAGDTQYF. The CDR3 bases are TGTGCCAGCAGTGACGGACTAGCGGGAGATACGCAGTATTTT.